This TCR beta chain was observed in a study of beta chain features in type 1 diabetes (dated by TCRdb to 2016 to 2019). Background for the entire study: Mean age, gender distribution, total cell number and subset yield did not differ between patients and healthy donors. Across all samples, roughly 110,000,000 sorted cells were examined, and cell number per subset correlated strongly with RNA yield. In the study, recently diagnosed type 1 diabetes patients and matched healthy donors were compared on the TCRB repertoires of their sorted circulating CD4+ T cell subsets. Regulatory and stem cell-like memory subsets were obtained from only 8 patients and roughly eight healthy donors, while naive and central memory subsets were obtained from all 28 donors.

Study-wide findings and limitations: A moderate but significant shortening of TCRB CDR3 length was observed in type 1 diabetes patients in all four CD4+ subsets. Because the HLA sub-analyses included only small numbers of individuals, any influence of HLA type on TCRB rearrangement was left unresolved. Shorter templates might be favored by PCR, yet because patient and control samples were amplified and corrected together, any such skew would affect both groups equally. At VDJ recombination sites, type 1 diabetes patients had fewer insertions and more deleted nucleotides, which implies abnormalities in thymic rearrangement. Sequencing cDNA rather than genomic DNA could over-represent highly expressing activated cells, although activation and CD3 levels did not differ between groups. Naive, central memory and regulatory TCRB repertoires appeared more similar among patients than among healthy donors.

Comments on this clone: The antigen it recognizes is unknown. The input lacks base qualities; no much larger clone sits a single base away.

A single peripheral blood draw of approximately 0.11 L on average was collected from each donor into heparinised tubes. A BD FACSAria II was used to sort naive, central memory, regulatory and stem cell-like memory CD4+ T cells with a panel that included CD45RO, CCR7, CD25, CD127, CD95 and CD27. Purity was above 98% for every sorted population. PBMCs were isolated immediately by Lymphoprep density gradient centrifugation and stained directly without culture. Samples were stained and sorted in pairs, with one healthy donor and one patient per experiment, so that batch effects were minimized. The entire amount of isolated RNA was reverse transcribed using the High Capacity cDNA Reverse Transcription Kit, so the sequenced TCRB transcripts were expressed ones. Naive, central memory and regulatory T cell samples underwent deep immunoSEQ sequencing, averaging about 3.3 million total reads per sample. Sorted cells were lysed in RLT buffer and RNA was extracted with DNase-treated RNeasy Micro or Mini kits, depending on cell number. To prevent cross-contamination, every cell subset was processed on its own, while patient and healthy donor samples were processed together. The immunoSEQ multiplex PCR was used to amplify TCRB sequences from cDNA, yielding 87-bp fragments that span the CDR3 region. Sequencing of the amplicons was done on the Illumina HiSeq platform. Turning to the authors' computational methods: Synthetic template baselines were used to correct PCR bias computationally, reads within Hamming distance 2 were collapsed together, and singletons that could not be merged were discarded. By aligning reads against IMGT, V, D and J genes, CDR3 length, and insertions or deletions at six rearrangement sites were assigned. Within each subset, clonotype counts were normalized to the number of sorted cells before true diversity and Gini coefficients were calculated with the tcR R package. The overlap coefficient, calculated on TCRB nucleotide sequences, was used to quantify repertoire sharing. As a proxy for the pre-selection repertoire, out-of-frame TCRB sequences from naive cells were analyzed. TCRdb obtained this table from immuneACCESS and retained in-frame rearrangements with V and J assigned. These tables miss some clones; where compared with another copy, unresolved V genes account for less than half of the shortfall, and the remainder is unexplained. D and trimming were read from the DNA, whereas the V and J calls and clone size are those reported in that table. The sample contains 350,000 to 400,000 clones, 10% to 15% of them found a single time. Of the sample, around 0.0099% falls within the top ten clones.

From the cysteine up to the phenylalanine, the CDR3 has a length of 15 residues. CDR3 DNA only is kept here, 45 bases in frame from base 1. The germline V gene provides CDR1 SGDLS and CDR2 YYNGEE. V is shortened by 3 bases, J by 0 bases, and the region joining them spans 10 bases. This sequence originates from a woman aged 18-30 years with type 1 diabetes. The chain couples TRBV9 to TRBJ2-1, and the D gene may be TRBD1, 6 bases matching. Sequencing was carried out using naive CD4+ T cells from blood. This specimen's cell subset or site label, per the study, means: true naive CD4+ T cells. Read as DNA, the sequence is TGTGCCAGCAGCGCGACGGACAGCTCCTACAATGAGCAGTTCTTC. Protein translation: CASSATDSSYNEQFF.